This T cell receptor beta chain emerged from a study of cytomegalovirus exposure and HLA in healthy donors. General study points: CMV serostatus was the sole immune exposure data available. The classifier was said to identify cytomegalovirus status with high specificity and sensitivity.

Germline CDR1 reads KGHSH; CDR2 reads LQKENI. V shed 3 bases and J 5 bases; nucleotides not matched to a gene: 8. The length of the CDR3 is 16 residues. The PCR was carried out with 60 Vbeta primers and 13 Jbeta primers. Only in-frame clones appear in the TCRdb table, and some are missing; sequencing was by immunoSEQ multiplex PCR. Altogether under 200,000 clones are present, around 67% being singletons, with the ten largest covering around 4.5%. Of note for this clone: As yet, its antigen is unknown.

The clonotype comes from a woman aged 18 to 35 in good health and CMV-seropositive. The sequenced sample consisted of PBMCs. This chain links TRBV18 with TRBJ2-5, with 11 bases fitting TRBD1. The CDR3 loop is CASSPGGTGGRETQYF. In nucleotides, the CDR3 is TGTGCCAGCTCACCCGGCGGGACAGGGGGTCGGGAGACCCAGTACTTC.